This record concerns one T cell receptor (beta chain) sequence. These data are taken from a study of beta chain features in type 1 diabetes. Study at large: In age, gender and cell yields, patients were similar to healthy donors.

The study reverse transcribed the entire isolated RNA, so it sequenced expressed TCRB transcripts. This table comes from immunoSEQ multiplex PCR, and its TCRdb copy is limited to in-frame clones, with some not included. The sample has about 900,000 clones, about a sixth seen once. V was clipped by 5 bases and J by 7 bases, with 12 bases between them. The CDR3 extends over 12 amino acids. Germline V lookup: CDR1 MDHEN, CDR2 SYDVKM. Sequencing input: naive CD4+ T cells from blood. The chain combines TRBV28 with TRBJ2-7, with TRBD1 as a possible D gene (6 bases). The TCR originated in a woman under 30 in good health. The chain's CDR3 is CASSTTGWEQYF. In nucleotides, the CDR3 is TGTGCCAGCAGTACCACAGGGTGGGAGCAGTACTTC.